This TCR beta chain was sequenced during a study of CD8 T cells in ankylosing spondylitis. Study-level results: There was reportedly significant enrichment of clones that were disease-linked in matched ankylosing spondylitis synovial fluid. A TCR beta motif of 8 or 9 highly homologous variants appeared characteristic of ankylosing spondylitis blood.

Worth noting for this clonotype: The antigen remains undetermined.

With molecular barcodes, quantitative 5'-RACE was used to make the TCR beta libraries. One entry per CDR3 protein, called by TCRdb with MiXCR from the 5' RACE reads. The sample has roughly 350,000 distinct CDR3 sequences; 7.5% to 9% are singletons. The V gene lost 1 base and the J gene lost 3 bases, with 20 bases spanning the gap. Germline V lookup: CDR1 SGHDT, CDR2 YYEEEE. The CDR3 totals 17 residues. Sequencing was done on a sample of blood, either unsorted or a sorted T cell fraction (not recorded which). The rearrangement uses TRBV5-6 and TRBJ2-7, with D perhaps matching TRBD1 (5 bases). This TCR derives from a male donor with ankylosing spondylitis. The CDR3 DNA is TGTGCCAGCAGCTTGATGGGGCTAAGTGGGGCCGACTACGAGCAGTACTTC. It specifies CASSLMGLSGADYEQYF.